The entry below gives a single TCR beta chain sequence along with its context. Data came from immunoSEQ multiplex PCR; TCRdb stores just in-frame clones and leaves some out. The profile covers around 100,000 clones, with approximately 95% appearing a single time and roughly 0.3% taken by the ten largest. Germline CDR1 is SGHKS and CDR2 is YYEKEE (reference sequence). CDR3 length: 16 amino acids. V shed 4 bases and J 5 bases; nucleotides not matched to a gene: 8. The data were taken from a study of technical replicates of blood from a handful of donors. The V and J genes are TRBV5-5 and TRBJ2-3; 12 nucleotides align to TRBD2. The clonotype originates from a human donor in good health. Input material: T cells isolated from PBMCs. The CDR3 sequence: CASSLRTSGILDTQYF. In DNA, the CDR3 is TGTGCCAGCAGCCTTCGGACTAGCGGGATATTAGATACGCAGTATTTT.